The 11 T cell receptor beta chains below come from one sample, sequenced in a study of Tregs in tolerant kidney transplant recipients. Related graft donors supplied nonmyeloablative bone marrow transplants, and mixed chimerism was transient. Sequenced by immunoSEQ multiplex PCR; TCRdb stores in-frame clones only, minus some. The data show approximately 90,000 clones, approximately 93% seen once. The sequenced sample was CD4+ T cells from blood (PBMCs), obtained 12 months after the transplant. The source is a human patient who received a combined kidney and bone marrow transplant. A share of the T cells may be of graft donor origin.

This clone occurred a few times. V and J are TRBV10-3 and TRBJ1-1, with a possible D match to TRBD1 (6 bases). CDR3 size: 11 residues. Germline V gene data show CDR1 as ENHRY and CDR2 as SYGVKD. Deletions cut 6 bases from V and 5 bases from J, with 7 bases between. CDR3 sequence reads: CAIRGGTEAFF. The CDR3 nucleotides read TGTGCCATCAGAGGGGGAACTGAAGCTTTCTTT.

The chain uses TRBV4-3 and TRBJ1-2; D gene unclear. The CDR3 totals 15 residues. Between the trimmed V and J ends, which lost 0 bases and 3 bases, there was a span of 11 bases. Germline CDR1 is LGHNA and CDR2 is YSLEER. In nucleotides, the CDR3 is TGCGCCAGCAGCCAAGATCGTCAGGCCCACTATGGCTACACCTTC. Its translation is CASSQDRQAHYGYTF.

This clone appeared a single time. V usage is TRBV10-3 and J usage is TRBJ2-3, with 12 bases that match TRBD2. With V trimmed by 2 bases and J by 4 bases, 7 bases remained unmatched. The CDR3 has 17 residues. Germline V lookup: CDR1 ENHRY, CDR2 SYGVKD. The DNA of the CDR3 is TGTGCCATCAGTGAGAGGGGCCTAGCGGGAGGGGCAGATACGCAGTATTTT. It yields the protein CAISERGLAGGADTQYF.

The CDR3 coding sequence is TGCACCAGCAGCCAAGTATCCGGGACTAGCGGGAGATCCTCGTCGTACAATGAGCAGTTCTTC. Amino acids: CTSSQVSGTSGRSSSYNEQFF. The V gene is TRBV1, the J gene TRBJ2-1; the DNA was not compared with TRBD2, the D call given in the table. TRBV1 is listed as a pseudogene. The CDR3 runs 21 residues.

The chain couples TRBV7-2 to TRBJ2-3; TRBD1 is a possible D gene (5 bases). The CDR3 sequence is 14 residues long. The germline V gene has CDR1 SGHTA and CDR2 FQGNSA. Trimming stripped 5 bases from V and 6 bases from J, with 15 bases between. CDR3 sequence reads: CASSPRWGPDTQYF. The CDR3 DNA reads as TGTGCCAGCAGCCCGAGGTGGGGCCCCGATACGCAGTATTTT. The full variable domain, completed using reference TRBV7-2 and TRBJ2-3, is GAGVSQSPSNKVTEKGKDVELRCDPISGHTALYWYRQSLGQGLEFLIYFQGNSAPDKSGLPSDRFSAERTGGSVSTLTIQRTQQEDSAVYLCASSPRWGPDTQYFGPGTRLTVL.

The chain joins TRBV19 to TRBJ2-5; the D gene is possibly TRBD1 (6 bases). Germline V lookup: CDR1 LNHDA, CDR2 SQIVND (reference sequence). CDR3 size: 14 residues. Trimming removed 5 bases from V and 4 bases from J, with 14 bases in between. The CDR3 DNA sequence: TGTGCCAGTAGTTATGGGGGCGAGGGAGAGACCCAGTACTTC. This codes for CASSYGGEGETQYF.

The V gene is TRBV7-8, the J gene TRBJ2-7; D might be TRBD1 (5 bases). CDR1 and CDR2 from the germline V gene are SGHVS and FQNEAQ. Trimming pared 1 base from V and 2 bases from J, leaving 9 bases between. The CDR3 contains 14 residues. As DNA, the CDR3 is TGTGCCAGCAGCTTAGTGGCAGGGCCCTACGAGCAGTACTTC. It specifies CASSLVAGPYEQYF. Using reference TRBV7-8 and TRBJ2-7 for the parts outside the CDR3, the full variable domain is GAGVSQSPRYKVAKRGQDVALRCDPISGHVSLFWYQQALGQGPEFLTYFQNEAQLDKSGLPSDRFFAERPEGSVSTLKIQRTQQEDSAVYLCASSLVAGPYEQYFGPGTRLTVT.

The chain employs TRBV5-1 and TRBJ2-1; 9 bases align to TRBD1. Germline CDR1 is SGHRS and CDR2 is YFSETQ. Trimming cost V 1 base and J 8 bases; bases outside gene matches: 7. The CDR3 is 15 amino acids. The CDR3 sequence is CASSLYGQGSYEQFF. The CDR3 nucleotides read TGCGCCAGCAGCTTGTACGGACAGGGGTCCTATGAGCAGTTCTTC. The full variable domain, rest sourced from reference TRBV5-1 and TRBJ2-1, is KAGVTQTPRYLIKTRGQQVTLSCSPISGHRSVSWYQQTPGQGLQFLFEYFSETQRNKGNFPGRFSGRQFSNSRSEMNVSTLELGDSALYLCASSLYGQGSYEQFFGPGTRLTVL.

The V gene is TRBV7-6, the J gene TRBJ2-2, with D perhaps TRBD1 (5 bases). CDR1 SGHVS and CDR2 FNYEAQ come from the germline V gene. Trimming stripped 1 base from V and 1 base from J, with 7 bases between. The CDR3 sequence is 15 residues long. The CDR3 region has the DNA TGTGCCAGCAGCTTAGGGCAGGGGAACACCGGGGAGCTGTTTTTT. Its protein is CASSLGQGNTGELFF.

The chain uses TRBV7-9 and TRBJ2-1, with TRBD2 identical over 9 bases. The CDR3 spans 14 residues. With 8 bases clipped from V and 6 bases from J, the junction kept 8 bases outside the gene matches. Germline CDR1 is SEHNR and CDR2 is FQNEAQ (reference sequence). The CDR3 reads CASGSGRTGNEQFF. CDR3 nucleotides: TGTGCCAGCGGAAGCGGGAGGACCGGCAATGAGCAGTTCTTC.

This chain joins TRBV2 and TRBJ1-5, with D maybe TRBD1 (5 bases). The CDR3 runs 15 residues. The germline V and J ends were trimmed by 5 bases and 2 bases, with 13 bases remaining between them. The germline gives CDR1 SNHLY, CDR2 FYNNEI. The CDR3 sequence: CASSKEGLRNQPQHF. The CDR3 nucleotides are TGTGCCAGCAGTAAAGAGGGACTCCGCAATCAGCCCCAGCATTTT.